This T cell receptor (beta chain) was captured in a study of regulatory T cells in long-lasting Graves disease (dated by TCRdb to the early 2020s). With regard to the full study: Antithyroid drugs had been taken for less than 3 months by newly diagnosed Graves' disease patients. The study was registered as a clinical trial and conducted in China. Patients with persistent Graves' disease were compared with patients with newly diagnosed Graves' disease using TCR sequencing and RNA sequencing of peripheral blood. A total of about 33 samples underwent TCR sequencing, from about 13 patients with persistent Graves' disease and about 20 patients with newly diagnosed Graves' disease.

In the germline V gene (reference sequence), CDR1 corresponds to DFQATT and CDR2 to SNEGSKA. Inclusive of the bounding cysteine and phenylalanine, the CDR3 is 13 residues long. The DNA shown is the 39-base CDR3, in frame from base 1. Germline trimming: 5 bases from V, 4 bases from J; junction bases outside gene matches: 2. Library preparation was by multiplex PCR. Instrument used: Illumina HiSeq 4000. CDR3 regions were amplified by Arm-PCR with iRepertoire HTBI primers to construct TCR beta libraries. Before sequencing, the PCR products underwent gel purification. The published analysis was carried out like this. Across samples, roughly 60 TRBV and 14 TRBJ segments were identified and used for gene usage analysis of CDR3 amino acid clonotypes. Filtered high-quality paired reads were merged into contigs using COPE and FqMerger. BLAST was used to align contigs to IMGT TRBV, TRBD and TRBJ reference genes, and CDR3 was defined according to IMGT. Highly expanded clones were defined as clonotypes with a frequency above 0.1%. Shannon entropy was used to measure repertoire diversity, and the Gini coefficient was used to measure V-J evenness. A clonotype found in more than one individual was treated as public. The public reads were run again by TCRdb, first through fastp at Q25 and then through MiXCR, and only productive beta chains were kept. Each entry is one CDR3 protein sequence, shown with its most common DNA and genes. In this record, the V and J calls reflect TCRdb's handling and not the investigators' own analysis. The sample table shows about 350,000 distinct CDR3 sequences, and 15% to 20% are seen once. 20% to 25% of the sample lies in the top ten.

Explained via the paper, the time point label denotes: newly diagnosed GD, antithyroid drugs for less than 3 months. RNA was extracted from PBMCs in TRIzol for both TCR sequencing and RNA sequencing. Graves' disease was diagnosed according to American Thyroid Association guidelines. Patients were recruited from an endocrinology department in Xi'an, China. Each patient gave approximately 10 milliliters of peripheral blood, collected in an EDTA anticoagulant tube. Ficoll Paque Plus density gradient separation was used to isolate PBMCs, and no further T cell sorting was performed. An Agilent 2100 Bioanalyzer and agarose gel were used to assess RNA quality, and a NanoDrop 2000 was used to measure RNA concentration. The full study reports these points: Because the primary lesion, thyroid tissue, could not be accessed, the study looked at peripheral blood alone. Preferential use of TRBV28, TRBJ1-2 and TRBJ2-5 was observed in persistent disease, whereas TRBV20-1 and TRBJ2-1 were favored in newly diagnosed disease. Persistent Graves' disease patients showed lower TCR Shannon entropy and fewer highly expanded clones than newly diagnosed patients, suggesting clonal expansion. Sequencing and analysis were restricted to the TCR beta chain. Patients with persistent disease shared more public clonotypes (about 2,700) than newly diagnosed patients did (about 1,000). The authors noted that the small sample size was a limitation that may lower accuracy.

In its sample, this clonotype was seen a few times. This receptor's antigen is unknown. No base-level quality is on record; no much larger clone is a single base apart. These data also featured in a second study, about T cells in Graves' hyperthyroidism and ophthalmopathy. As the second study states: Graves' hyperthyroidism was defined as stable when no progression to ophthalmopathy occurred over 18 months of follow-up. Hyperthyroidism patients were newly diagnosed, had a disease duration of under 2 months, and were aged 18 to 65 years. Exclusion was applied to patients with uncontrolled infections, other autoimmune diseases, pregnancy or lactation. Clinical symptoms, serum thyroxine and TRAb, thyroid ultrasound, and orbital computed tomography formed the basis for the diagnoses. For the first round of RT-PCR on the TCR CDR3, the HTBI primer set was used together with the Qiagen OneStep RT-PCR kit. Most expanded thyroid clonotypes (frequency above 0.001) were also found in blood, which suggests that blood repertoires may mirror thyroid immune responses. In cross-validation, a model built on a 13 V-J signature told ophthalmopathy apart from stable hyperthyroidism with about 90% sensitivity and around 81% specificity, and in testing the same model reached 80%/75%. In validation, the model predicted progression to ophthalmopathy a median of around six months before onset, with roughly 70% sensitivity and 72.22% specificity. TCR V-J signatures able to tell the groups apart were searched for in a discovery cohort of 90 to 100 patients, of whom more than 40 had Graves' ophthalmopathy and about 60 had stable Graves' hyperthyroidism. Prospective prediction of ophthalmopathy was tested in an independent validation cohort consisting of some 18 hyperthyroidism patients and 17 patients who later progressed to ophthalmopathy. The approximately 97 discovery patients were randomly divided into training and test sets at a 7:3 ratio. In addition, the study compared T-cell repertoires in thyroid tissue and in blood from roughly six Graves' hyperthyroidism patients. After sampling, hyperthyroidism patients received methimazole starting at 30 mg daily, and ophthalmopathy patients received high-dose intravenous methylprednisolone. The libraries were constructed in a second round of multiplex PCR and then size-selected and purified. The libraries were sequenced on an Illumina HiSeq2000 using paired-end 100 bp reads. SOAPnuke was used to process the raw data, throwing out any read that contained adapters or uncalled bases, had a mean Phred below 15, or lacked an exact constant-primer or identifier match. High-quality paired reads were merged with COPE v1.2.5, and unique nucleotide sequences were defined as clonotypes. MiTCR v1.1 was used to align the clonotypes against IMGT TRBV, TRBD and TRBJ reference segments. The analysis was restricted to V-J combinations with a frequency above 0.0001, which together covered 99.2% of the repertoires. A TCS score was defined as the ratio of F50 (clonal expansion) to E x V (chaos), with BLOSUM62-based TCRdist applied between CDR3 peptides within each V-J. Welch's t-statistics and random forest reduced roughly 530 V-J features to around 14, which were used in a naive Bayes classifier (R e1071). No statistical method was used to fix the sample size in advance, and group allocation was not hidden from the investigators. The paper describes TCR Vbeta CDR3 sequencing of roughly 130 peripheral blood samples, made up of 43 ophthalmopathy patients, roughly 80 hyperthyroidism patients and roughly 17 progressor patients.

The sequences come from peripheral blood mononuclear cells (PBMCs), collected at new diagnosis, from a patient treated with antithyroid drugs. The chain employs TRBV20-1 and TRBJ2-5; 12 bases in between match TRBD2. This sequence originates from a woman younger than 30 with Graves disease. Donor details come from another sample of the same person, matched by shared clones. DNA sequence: TGCAGTGCTTTGGGACTAGCGGGAGAGACCCAGTACTTC. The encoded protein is CSALGLAGETQYF.